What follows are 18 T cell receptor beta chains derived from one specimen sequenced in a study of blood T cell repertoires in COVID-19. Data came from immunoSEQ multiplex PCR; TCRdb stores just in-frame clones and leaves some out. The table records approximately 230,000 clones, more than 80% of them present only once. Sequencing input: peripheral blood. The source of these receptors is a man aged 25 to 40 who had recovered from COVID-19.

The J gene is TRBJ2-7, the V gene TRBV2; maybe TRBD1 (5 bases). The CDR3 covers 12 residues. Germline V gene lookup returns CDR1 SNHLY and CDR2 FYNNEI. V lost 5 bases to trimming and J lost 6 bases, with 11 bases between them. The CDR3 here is CASSLGPGEQYF. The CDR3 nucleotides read TGTGCCAGCAGTTTGGGGCCCGGCGAGCAGTACTTC.

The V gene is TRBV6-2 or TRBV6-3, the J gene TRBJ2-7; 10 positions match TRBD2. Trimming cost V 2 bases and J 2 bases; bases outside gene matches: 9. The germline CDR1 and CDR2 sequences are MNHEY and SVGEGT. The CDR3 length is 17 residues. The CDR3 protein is CASSYRLAGATTYEQYF. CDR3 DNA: TGTGCCAGCAGTTACCGGCTAGCGGGGGCCACCACCTACGAGCAGTACTTC.

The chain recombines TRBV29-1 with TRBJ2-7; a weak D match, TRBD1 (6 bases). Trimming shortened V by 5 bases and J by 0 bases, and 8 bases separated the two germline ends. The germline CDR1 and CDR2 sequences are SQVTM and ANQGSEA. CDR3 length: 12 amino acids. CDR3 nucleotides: TGCAGCGTTCAGGGGATCTCCTACGAGCAGTACTTC. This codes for CSVQGISYEQYF.

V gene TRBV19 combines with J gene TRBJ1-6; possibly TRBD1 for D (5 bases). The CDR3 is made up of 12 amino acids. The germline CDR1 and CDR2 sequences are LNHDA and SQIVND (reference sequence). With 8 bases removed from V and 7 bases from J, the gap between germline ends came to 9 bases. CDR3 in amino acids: CASFSGNSPLHF. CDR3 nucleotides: TGTGCCAGTTTCTCAGGGAATTCACCCCTCCACTTT.

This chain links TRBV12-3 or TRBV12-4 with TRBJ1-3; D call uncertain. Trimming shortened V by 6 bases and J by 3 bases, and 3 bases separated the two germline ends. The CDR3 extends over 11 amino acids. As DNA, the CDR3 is TGTGCCAGCAGCCTTGGAAACACCATATATTTT. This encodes CASSLGNTIYF.

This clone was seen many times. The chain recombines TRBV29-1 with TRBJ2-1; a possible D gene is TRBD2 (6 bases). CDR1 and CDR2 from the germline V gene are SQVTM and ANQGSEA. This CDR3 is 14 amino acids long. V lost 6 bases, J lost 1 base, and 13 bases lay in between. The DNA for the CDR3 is TGCAGCGTCGGGGGAGCACTATCCTACAATGAGCAGTTCTTC. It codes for CSVGGALSYNEQFF.

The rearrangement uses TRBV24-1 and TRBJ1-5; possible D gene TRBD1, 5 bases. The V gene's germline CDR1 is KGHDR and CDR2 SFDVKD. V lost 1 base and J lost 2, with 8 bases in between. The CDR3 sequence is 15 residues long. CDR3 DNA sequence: TGTGCCACCAGTGATTTCGGGGGGGGCAATCAGCCCCAGCATTTT. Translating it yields CATSDFGGGNQPQHF.

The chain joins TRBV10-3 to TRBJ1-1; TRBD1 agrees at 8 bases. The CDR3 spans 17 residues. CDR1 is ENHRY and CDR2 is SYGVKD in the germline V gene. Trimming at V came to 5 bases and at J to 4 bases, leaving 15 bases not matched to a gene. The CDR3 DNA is TGTGCCATCAGTTACCGGGACAGGCCTTCCAGGGGCACTGAAGCTTTCTTT. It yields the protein CAISYRDRPSRGTEAFF.

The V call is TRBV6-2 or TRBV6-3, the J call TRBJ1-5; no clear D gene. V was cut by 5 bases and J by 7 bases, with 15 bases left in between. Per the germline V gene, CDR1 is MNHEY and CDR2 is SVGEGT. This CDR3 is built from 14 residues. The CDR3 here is CASSQFGVWQPQHF. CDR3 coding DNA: TGTGCCAGCAGTCAGTTTGGAGTCTGGCAGCCCCAGCATTTT.

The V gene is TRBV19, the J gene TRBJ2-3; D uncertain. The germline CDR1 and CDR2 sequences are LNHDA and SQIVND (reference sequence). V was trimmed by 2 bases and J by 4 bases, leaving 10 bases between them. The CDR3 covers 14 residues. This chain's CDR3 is CASSISQVPDTQYF. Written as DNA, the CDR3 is TGTGCCAGTAGTATATCCCAGGTGCCAGATACGCAGTATTTT.

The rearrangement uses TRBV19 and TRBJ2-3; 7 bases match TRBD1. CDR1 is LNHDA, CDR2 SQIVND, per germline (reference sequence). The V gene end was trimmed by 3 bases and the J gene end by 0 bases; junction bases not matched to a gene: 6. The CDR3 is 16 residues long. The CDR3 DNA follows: TGTGCCAGTAGTATTGGGACAGACTATAGCACAGATACGCAGTATTTT. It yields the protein CASSIGTDYSTDTQYF. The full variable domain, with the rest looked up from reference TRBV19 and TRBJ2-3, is DGGITQSPKYLFRKEGQNVTLSCEQNLNHDAMYWYRQDPGQGLRLIYYSQIVNDFQKGDIAEGYSVSREKKESFPLTVTSAQKNPTAFYLCASSIGTDYSTDTQYFGPGTRLTVL.

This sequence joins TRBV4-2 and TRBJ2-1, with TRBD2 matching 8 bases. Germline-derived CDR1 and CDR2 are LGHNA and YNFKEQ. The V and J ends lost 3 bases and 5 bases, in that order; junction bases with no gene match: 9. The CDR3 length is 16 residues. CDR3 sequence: CASSHPGGGSNNEQFF. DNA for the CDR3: TGTGCCAGCAGCCACCCCGGCGGGGGGAGTAACAATGAGCAGTTCTTC.

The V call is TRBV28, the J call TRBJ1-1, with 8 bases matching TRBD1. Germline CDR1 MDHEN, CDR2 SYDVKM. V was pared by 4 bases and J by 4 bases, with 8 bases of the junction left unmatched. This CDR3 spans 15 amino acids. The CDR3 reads CASSYYGQGRTEAFF. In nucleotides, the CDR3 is TGTGCCAGCAGTTACTACGGACAGGGACGCACTGAAGCTTTCTTT.

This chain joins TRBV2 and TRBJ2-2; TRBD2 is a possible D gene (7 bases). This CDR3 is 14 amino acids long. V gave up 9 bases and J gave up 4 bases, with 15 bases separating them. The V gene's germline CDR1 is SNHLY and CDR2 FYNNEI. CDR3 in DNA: TGTGCCAGAGGGGGGCGGGGGCCCACCGGGGAGCTGTTTTTT. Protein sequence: CARGGRGPTGELFF.

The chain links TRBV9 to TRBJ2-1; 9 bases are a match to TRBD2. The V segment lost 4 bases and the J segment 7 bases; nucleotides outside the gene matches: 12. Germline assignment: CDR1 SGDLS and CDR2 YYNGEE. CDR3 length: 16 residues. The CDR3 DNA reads TGTGCCAGCAGCTTCCCTCCGGGCGGGGGGGCAAATGAGCAGTTCTTC. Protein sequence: CASSFPPGGGANEQFF.

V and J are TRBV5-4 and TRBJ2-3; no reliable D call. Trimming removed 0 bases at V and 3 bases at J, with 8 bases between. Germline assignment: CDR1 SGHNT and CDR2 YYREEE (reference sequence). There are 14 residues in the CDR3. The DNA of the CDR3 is TGTGCCAGCAGCTTGGGGGCTGGGACAGATACGCAGTATTTT. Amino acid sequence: CASSLGAGTDTQYF.

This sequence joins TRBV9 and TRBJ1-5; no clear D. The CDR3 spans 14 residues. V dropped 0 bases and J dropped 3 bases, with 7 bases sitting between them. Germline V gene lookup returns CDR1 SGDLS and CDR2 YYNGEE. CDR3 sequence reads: CASSVESVNQPQHF. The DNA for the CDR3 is TGTGCCAGCAGCGTAGAATCCGTCAATCAGCCCCAGCATTTT.

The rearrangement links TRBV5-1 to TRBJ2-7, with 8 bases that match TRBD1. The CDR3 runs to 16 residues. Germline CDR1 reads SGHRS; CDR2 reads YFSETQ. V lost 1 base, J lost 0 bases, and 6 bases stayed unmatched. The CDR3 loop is CASSLNNGQGSYEQYF. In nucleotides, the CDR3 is TGCGCCAGCAGCTTGAACAACGGACAGGGCTCCTACGAGCAGTACTTC.